This TCR beta chain was sequenced during a study of graft-versus-host responses after intestinal transplantation. General study points: Ileal or blood samples showed some GvH clones first, and such clones were also found in recipient marrow.

This CDR3 has 14 amino acids. Germline loops: CDR1 SGHNT, CDR2 YYREEE (reference sequence). J gave up 6 bases and V 4 bases, and 4 bases lay outside the gene matches. Produced via immunoSEQ multiplex PCR; TCRdb's table is partial and in-frame only. The sample yields more than 75,000 clones, 85% to 95% seen once. This clone was detected only a few times. The target antigen is unknown. Sequencing was performed on unstimulated CD4+ T cells sorted from spleen or lymph node cells, taken before transplant. The chain uses TRBV5-4 and TRBJ1-4; 9 positions agree with TRBD1. The sequence came from a human donor who was the organ donor for an intestinal transplant. The CDR3 loop is CASSRGQGYEKLFF. In DNA, the CDR3 is TGTGCCAGCAGCCGGGGACAGGGCTATGAAAAACTGTTTTTT.